The clone carrying this T cell receptor (beta chain) was counted between two and nine times. The antigen remains unidentified. The V end was cut by 0 bases, the J end by 0 bases, with 13 bases between. The CDR3 loop spans 17 amino acids. In germline, CDR1 is SGHVS, CDR2 FQNEAQ. Purified naive CD4+ T cells were depleted of CD25+ Tregs. Full-length variable regions came from constant-region reverse primers plus semi-nested Nested Universal Primer A PCR. TCRdb ran MiXCR on the 5' RACE reads and lists one entry per CDR3 protein. The table shows under 60,000 distinct CDR3 sequences, with roughly 28% occurring only once. Findings of the study overall: The TCR gene usage of tumor memory CD4+ T cells clustered together with blood and lymph node memory CD4+ cells and with lymph node naive CD4+ cells. Tumor Tregs overlapped most with tumor, then blood, naive CD4+ cells.

This TCR came from a female donor with breast cancer. The sequenced sample consisted of naive CD4+ T cells sorted from blood. Subset meaning: naive CD4+ T cells, CD4+CD45RA+CD25-. The chain recombines TRBV7-8 with TRBJ2-3; no definite D call. This chain's CDR3 is CASSLARTALSTDTQYF. The CDR3, as DNA: TGTGCCAGCAGCTTAGCTCGGACGGCGCTTAGCACAGATACGCAGTATTTT.